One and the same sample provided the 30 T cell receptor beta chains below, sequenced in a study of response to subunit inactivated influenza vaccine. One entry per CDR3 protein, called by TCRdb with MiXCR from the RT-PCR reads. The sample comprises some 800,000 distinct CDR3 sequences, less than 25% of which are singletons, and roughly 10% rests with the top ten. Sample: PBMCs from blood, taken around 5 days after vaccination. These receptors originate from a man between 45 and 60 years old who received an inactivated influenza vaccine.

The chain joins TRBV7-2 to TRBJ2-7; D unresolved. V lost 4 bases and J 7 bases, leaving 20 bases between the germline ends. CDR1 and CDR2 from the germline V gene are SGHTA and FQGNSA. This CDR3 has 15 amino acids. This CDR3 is CASSSKGTHVGEQYF. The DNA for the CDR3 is TGTGCCAGCAGCTCCAAGGGTACGCATGTGGGGGAGCAGTACTTC.

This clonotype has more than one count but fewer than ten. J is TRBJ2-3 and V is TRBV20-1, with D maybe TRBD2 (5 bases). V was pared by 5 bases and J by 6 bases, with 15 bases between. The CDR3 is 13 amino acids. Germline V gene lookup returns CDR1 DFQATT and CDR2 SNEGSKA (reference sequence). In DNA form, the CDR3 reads TGCAGTGCTCGGAGGACGTTTAAGGATACGCAGTATTTT. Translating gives CSARRTFKDTQYF.

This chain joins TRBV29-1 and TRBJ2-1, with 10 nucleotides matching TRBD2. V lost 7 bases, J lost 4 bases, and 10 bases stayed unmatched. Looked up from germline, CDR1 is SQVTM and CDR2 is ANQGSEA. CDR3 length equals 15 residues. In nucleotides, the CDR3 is TGCAGCGCATACCTAGCGGGAGAAGTTTACAATGAGCAGTTCTTC. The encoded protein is CSAYLAGEVYNEQFF.

The DNA for the CDR3 is TGTGCCAGCAGCTTGTTCCCCCTTAGCGGGAGTCGCAATGAGCAGTTCTTC. Its protein is CASSLFPLSGSRNEQFF. This sequence joins TRBV5-4 and TRBJ2-1, with 9 bases fitting TRBD2. Germline CDR1 and CDR2: SGHNT and YYREEE (reference sequence). The J segment lost 6 bases and the V segment lost 1 base, leaving 11 bases of the junction unmatched. The CDR3 totals 17 residues.

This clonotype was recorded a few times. In DNA, the CDR3 is TGCAGTGCTAGAGATTCCCGGAGCCCGGCGGGAAACGAAGCTTTCTTT. Residues: CSARDSRSPAGNEAFF. The chain links TRBV20-1 to TRBJ1-1; D is undetermined. The ends were cut back, 0 bases at V and 8 bases at J, with 22 bases in the middle. The CDR3 has 16 amino acids. Germline V gene sequence: CDR1 DFQATT, CDR2 SNEGSKA (reference sequence).

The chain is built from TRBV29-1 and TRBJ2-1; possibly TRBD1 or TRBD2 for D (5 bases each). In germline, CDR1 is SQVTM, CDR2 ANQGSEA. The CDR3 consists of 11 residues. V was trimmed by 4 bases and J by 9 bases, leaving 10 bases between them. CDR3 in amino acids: CSVGERGEQFF. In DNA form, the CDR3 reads TGCAGCGTTGGGGAGAGGGGTGAGCAGTTCTTC.

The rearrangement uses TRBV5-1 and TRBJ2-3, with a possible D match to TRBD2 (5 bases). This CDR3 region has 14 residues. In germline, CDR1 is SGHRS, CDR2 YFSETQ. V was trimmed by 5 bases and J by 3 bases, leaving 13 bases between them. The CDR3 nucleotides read TGCGCCAGCAGTGGAGGCGGGCTGACAGATACGCAGTATTTT. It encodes CASSGGGLTDTQYF.

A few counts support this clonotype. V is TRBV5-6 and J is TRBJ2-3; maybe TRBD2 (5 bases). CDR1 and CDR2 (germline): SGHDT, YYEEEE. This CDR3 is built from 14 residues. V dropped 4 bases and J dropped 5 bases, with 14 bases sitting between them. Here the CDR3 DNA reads TGTGCCAGCAGCATCGAACTCGGACTAGATACGCAGTATTTT. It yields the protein CASSIELGLDTQYF.

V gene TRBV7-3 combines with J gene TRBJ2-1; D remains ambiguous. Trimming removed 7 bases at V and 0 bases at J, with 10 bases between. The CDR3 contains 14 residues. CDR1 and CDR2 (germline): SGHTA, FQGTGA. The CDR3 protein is CASTLLTSYNEQFF. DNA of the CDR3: TGTGCCAGCACCCTTCTTACCTCCTACAATGAGCAGTTCTTC.

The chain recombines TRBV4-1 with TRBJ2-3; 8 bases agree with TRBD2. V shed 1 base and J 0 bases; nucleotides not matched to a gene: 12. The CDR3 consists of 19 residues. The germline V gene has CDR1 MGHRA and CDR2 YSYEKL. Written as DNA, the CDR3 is TGCGCCAGCAGCCAAGCCCACCCCGTGGCTAGCGGGAGCACAGATACGCAGTATTTT. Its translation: CASSQAHPVASGSTDTQYF.

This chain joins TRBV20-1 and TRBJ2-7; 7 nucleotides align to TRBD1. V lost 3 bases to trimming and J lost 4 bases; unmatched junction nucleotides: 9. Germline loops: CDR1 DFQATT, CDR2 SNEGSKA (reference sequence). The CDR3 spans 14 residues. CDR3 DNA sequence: TGCAGTGCTAGTGTCGGACAGGCAACTTACGAGCAGTACTTC. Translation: CSASVGQATYEQYF.

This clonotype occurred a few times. The CDR3, as DNA: TGTGCCAGCAGTGCCACGTGGAATGAGCAGTTCTTC. This gives the protein CASSATWNEQFF. V usage is TRBV27 and J usage is TRBJ2-1; D ambiguous. The CDR3 spans 12 residues. The germline V gene encodes CDR1 MNHEY and CDR2 SMNVEV (reference sequence). Trimming stripped 5 bases from V and 7 bases from J, with 9 bases between.

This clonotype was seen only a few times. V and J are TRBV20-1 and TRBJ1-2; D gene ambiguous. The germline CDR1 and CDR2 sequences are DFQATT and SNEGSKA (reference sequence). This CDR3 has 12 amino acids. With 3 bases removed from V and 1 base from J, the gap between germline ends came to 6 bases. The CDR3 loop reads CSARDINYGYTF. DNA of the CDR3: TGCAGTGCTAGGGATATTAACTATGGCTACACCTTC.

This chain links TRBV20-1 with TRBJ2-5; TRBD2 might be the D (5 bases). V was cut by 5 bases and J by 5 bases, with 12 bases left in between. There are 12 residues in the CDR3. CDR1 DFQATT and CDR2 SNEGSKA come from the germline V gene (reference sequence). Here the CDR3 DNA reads TGCAGTGCTCCAAGGGTAGCGGAGACCCAGTACTTC. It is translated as CSAPRVAETQYF.

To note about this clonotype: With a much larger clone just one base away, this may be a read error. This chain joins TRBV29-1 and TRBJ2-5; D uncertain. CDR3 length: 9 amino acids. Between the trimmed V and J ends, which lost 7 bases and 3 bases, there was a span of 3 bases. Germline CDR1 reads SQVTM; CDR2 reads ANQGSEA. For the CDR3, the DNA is TGCAGCGCGGAAGAGACCCAGTACTTC. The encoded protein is CSAEETQYF.

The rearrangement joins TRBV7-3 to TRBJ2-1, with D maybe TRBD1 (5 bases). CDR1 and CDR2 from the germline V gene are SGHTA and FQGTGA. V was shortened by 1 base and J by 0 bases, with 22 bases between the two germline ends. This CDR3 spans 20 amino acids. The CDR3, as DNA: TGTGCCAGCAGCTTAAGGTTGGGGCAGCTCAGAGATAGCTCCTACAATGAGCAGTTCTTC. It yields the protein CASSLRLGQLRDSSYNEQFF.

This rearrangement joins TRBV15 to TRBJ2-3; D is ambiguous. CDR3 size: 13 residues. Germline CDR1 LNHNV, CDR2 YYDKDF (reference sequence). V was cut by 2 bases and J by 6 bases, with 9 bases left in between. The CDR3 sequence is CATSRPFVDTQYF. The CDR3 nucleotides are TGTGCCACCAGCAGACCCTTTGTGGATACGCAGTATTTT. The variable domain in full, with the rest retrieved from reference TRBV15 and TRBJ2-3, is DAMVIQNPRYQVTQFGKPVTLSCSQTLNHNVMYWYQQKSSQAPKLLFHYYDKDFNNEADTPDNFQSRRPNTSFCFLDIRSPGLGDTAMYLCATSRPFVDTQYFGPGTRLTVL.

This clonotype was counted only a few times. CDR3 DNA sequence: TGTGCCAGCGGCAGACTTAACACTGAAGCTTTCTTT. It codes for CASGRLNTEAFF. V gene TRBV6-2 or TRBV6-3 combines with J gene TRBJ1-1; D remains ambiguous. Germline CDR1 reads MNHEY; CDR2 reads SVGEGT. V was clipped by 8 bases and J by 2 bases, with 9 bases between them. The CDR3 extends over 12 amino acids.

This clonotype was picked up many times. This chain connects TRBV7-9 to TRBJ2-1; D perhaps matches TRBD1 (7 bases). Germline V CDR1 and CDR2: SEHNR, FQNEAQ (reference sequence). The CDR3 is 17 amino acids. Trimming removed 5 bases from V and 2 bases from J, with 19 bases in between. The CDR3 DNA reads TGTGCCAGCAGCCTCGACGGAGGGGGCCCTGCCTACAATGAGCAGTTCTTC. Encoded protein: CASSLDGGGPAYNEQFF. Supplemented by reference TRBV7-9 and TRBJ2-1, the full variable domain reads DTGVSQNPRHKITKRGQNVTFRCDPISEHNRLYWYRQTLGQGPEFLTYFQNEAQLEKSRLLSDRFSAERPKGSFSTLEIQRTEQGDSAMYLCASSLDGGGPAYNEQFFGPGTRLTVL.

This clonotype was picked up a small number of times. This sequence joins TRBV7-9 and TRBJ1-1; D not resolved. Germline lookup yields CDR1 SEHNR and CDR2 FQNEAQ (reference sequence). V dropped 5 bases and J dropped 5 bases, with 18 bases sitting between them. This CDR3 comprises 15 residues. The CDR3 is CASSPRGPSGTEAFF. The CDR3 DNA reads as TGTGCCAGCAGCCCTAGAGGGCCTTCGGGAACTGAAGCTTTCTTT.

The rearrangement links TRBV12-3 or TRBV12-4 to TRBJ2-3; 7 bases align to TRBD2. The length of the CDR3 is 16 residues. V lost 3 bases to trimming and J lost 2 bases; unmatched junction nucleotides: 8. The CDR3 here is CASSFGGLVDTDTQYF. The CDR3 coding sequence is TGTGCCAGCAGTTTCGGCGGACTAGTGGACACAGATACGCAGTATTTT.

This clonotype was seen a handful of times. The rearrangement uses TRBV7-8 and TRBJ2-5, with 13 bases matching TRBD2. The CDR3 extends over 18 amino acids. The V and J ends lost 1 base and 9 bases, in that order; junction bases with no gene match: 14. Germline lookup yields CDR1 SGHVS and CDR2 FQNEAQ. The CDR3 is CASSLVSGTSGTAPPQYF. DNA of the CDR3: TGTGCCAGCAGCTTAGTCTCTGGGACTAGCGGGACTGCCCCACCCCAGTACTTC.

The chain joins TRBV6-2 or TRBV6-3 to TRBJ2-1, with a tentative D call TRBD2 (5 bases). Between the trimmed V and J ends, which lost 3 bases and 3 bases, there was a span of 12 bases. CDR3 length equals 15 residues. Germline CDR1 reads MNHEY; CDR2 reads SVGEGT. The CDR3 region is CASSYREPHYNEQFF. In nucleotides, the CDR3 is TGTGCCAGCAGTTATAGGGAGCCCCACTACAATGAGCAGTTCTTC.

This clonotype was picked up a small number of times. The CDR3 is CASRRTGIDTQYF. The DNA of the CDR3 is TGTGCCAGCAGGCGGACAGGGATAGATACGCAGTATTTT. The V and J genes are TRBV7-2 and TRBJ2-3; 8 nucleotides align to TRBD1. Germline V lookup: CDR1 SGHTA, CDR2 FQGNSA. This CDR3 contains 13 residues. The V segment lost 6 bases and the J segment 5 bases; nucleotides outside the gene matches: 4. Based on the CDR3 plus reference TRBV7-2 and TRBJ2-3, the full variable domain is GAGVSQSPSNKVTEKGKDVELRCDPISGHTALYWYRQSLGQGLEFLIYFQGNSAPDKSGLPSDRFSAERTGGSVSTLTIQRTQQEDSAVYLCASRRTGIDTQYFGPGTRLTVL.

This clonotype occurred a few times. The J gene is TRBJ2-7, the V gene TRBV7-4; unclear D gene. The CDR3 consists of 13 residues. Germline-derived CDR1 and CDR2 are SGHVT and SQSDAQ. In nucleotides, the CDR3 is TGTCCCCCTAAGGGTCCGGTAGCCTACGAGCAGTACTTC. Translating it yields CPPKGPVAYEQYF.

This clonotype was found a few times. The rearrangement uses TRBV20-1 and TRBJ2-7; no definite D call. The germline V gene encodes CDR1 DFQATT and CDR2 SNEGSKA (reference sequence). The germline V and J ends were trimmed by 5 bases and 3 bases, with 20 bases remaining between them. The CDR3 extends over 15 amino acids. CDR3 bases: TGCAGTGCTCTACAGTTTGGCCTACTACACTACGAGCAGTACTTC. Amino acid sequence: CSALQFGLLHYEQYF.

CDR3 loop: CASSYGLAAREQYF. The CDR3 nucleotides are TGTGCCAGCAGTTACGGACTAGCGGCCCGGGAGCAGTACTTC. The chain has TRBV6-5 and TRBJ2-7; 10 bases align to TRBD2. CDR3 length: 14 residues. V lost 2 bases and J lost 7; bases outside the gene matches: 5. Germline assignment: CDR1 MNHEY and CDR2 SVGAGI.

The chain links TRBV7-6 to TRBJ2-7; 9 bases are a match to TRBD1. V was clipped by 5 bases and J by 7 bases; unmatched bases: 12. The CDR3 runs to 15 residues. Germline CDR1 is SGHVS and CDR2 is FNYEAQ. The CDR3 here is CASSVGTGPLFEQYF. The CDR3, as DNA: TGTGCCAGCAGCGTAGGGACAGGGCCCCTATTTGAGCAGTACTTC.

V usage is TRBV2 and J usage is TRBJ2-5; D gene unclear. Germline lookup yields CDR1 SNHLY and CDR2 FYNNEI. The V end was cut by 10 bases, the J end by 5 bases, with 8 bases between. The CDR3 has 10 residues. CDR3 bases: TGTGCCATTATAGGGGAGACCCAGTACTTC. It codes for CAIIGETQYF. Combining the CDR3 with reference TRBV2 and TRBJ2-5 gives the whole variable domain EPEVTQTPSHQVTQMGQEVILRCVPISNHLYFYWYRQILGQKVEFLVSFYNNEISEKSEIFDDQFSVERPDGSNFTLKIRSTKLEDSAMYFCAIIGETQYFGPGTRLLVL.

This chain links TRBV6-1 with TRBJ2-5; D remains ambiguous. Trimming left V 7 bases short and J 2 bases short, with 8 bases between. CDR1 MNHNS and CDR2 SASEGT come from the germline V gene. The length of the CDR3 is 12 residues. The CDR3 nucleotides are TGTGCCAGCATTGGGCAACAAGAGACCCAGTACTTC. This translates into CASIGQQETQYF.